Many counts were recorded for the clone carrying this T cell receptor beta chain. The data originate from a study of CD4 and CD8 cells across lung adenocarcinoma regions. One entry per CDR3 protein, called by TCRdb with MiXCR from the PCR reads. The sample lists 5,000 to 7,000 distinct CDR3 sequences, around half occurring once. Looked up from germline, CDR1 is MNHEY and CDR2 is SVGAGI. There are 16 residues in the CDR3. The junction had 5 bases not matched to a gene; V was cut back by 0 bases and J by 4 bases. The patients had localized lung adenocarcinoma, a non-small cell subtype. Specimen: CD4+ T cells from the center of a lung tumor. The chain is built from TRBV6-5 and TRBJ2-1; 8 bases line up with TRBD2. This clonotype was sampled from a female donor with lung adenocarcinoma. The CD4 and CD8 labels of this study may be unreliable. The chain's CDR3 is CASSYSSGSGYNEQFF. The CDR3 DNA sequence: TGTGCCAGCAGTTACTCGAGCGGGAGCGGGTACAATGAGCAGTTCTTC.